The 11 T cell receptor beta chains in this list originate from one sample, sequenced in a study of T cell responses to AZD1222 COVID-19 vaccine. Sequenced by immunoSEQ multiplex PCR; TCRdb stores in-frame clones only, minus some. The table has 95,000 to 110,000 clones, 92% seen once. The material sequenced was peripheral blood, taken 28 days after the second AZD1222 dose. These receptors all come from an adult who received the AZD1222 COVID-19 vaccine.

This clone was counted a single time. This chain joins TRBV5-4 and TRBJ1-5; the D is unclear. Germline-derived CDR1 and CDR2 are SGHNT and YYREEE (reference sequence). V lost 0 bases and J 9 bases, leaving 10 bases between the germline ends. There are 13 residues in the CDR3. For the CDR3, the DNA is TGTGCCAGCAGCTTGGATCCCACCGGGCCCCAGCATTTT. It translates to CASSLDPTGPQHF.

This clone was observed once. The chain carries TRBV5-1 and TRBJ1-5; no definite D call. The V end was cut by 0 bases, the J end by 3 bases, with 4 bases between. Per the germline V gene, CDR1 is SGHRS and CDR2 is YFSETQ. The CDR3 is made up of 13 amino acids. The CDR3 is CASSLGSNQPQHF. DNA for the CDR3: TGCGCCAGCAGCTTGGGGTCCAATCAGCCCCAGCATTTT. Together with reference TRBV5-1 and TRBJ1-5, the CDR3 gives the full variable domain: KAGVTQTPRYLIKTRGQQVTLSCSPISGHRSVSWYQQTPGQGLQFLFEYFSETQRNKGNFPGRFSGRQFSNSRSEMNVSTLELGDSALYLCASSLGSNQPQHFGDGTRLSIL.

The chain joins TRBV5-1 to TRBJ2-5; 8 positions match TRBD2. This CDR3 spans 16 amino acids. Germline V gene data show CDR1 as SGHRS and CDR2 as YFSETQ. V was clipped by 3 bases and J by 5 bases; unmatched bases: 12. The CDR3 here is CASSSTRSGAWETQYF. The CDR3, as DNA: TGCGCCAGCAGCTCTACCCGTAGCGGGGCTTGGGAGACCCAGTACTTC.

In its sample, this clone was seen once. The chain joins TRBV9 to TRBJ1-4; 8 bases align to TRBD1. The CDR3 length is 16 residues. V dropped 0 bases and J dropped 7; count of bases not matched to a gene: 8. Germline CDR1 is SGDLS and CDR2 is YYNGEE. The CDR3 loop is CASSVGQGALGEKLFF. The CDR3 DNA reads TGTGCCAGCAGCGTAGGGCAGGGGGCGCTTGGTGAAAAACTGTTTTTT.

This clone was seen just once. This chain links TRBV20-1 with TRBJ2-1, with 9 nucleotides matching TRBD1. Germline assignment: CDR1 DFQATT and CDR2 SNEGSKA (reference sequence). CDR3 size: 11 residues. The CDR3 sequence: CSPGQGSEQFF. CDR3 in DNA: TGCAGCCCGGGACAGGGAAGCGAGCAGTTCTTC.

The genes are TRBV28 and TRBJ2-1; D not certain. CDR1 is MDHEN and CDR2 is SYDVKM in the germline V gene. The CDR3 has 12 residues. Trimming took off 2 bases at V and 10 bases at J, with 9 bases between the two ends. The CDR3: CASSLSVGEQFF. DNA for the CDR3: TGTGCCAGCAGTTTAAGCGTTGGGGAGCAGTTCTTC.

The chain has TRBV4-1 and TRBJ1-3, with D perhaps TRBD1 (5 bases). CDR1 and CDR2 from the germline V gene are MGHRA and YSYEKL. Trimming cost V 4 bases and J 0 bases, with 16 bases left between them. There are 17 residues in the CDR3. The CDR3 loop is CASSRGEGSPSGNTIYF. The DNA of the CDR3 is TGCGCCAGCAGCCGAGGGGAGGGTTCACCCTCTGGAAACACCATATATTTT.

CDR3 in amino acids: CASSTGTGETQYF. The CDR3 region has the DNA TGTGCCAGCAGCACCGGGACAGGGGAGACCCAGTACTTC. The chain carries TRBV12-3 or TRBV12-4 and TRBJ2-5; 9 positions agree with TRBD1. This CDR3 comprises 13 residues. With 6 bases clipped from V and 5 bases from J, the junction kept 4 bases outside the gene matches.

The rearrangement links TRBV5-1 to TRBJ2-5; 10 nucleotides line up with TRBD1. Looked up from germline, CDR1 is SGHRS and CDR2 is YFSETQ. J was trimmed by 3 bases and V by 5 bases; bases with no gene match: 1. There are 13 residues in the CDR3. CDR3 region: CASRGQGKETQYF. DNA of the CDR3: TGCGCCAGCAGGGGACAGGGGAAAGAGACCCAGTACTTC. Using reference TRBV5-1 and TRBJ2-5 for the parts outside the CDR3, the full variable domain is KAGVTQTPRYLIKTRGQQVTLSCSPISGHRSVSWYQQTPGQGLQFLFEYFSETQRNKGNFPGRFSGRQFSNSRSEMNVSTLELGDSALYLCASRGQGKETQYFGPGTRLLVL.

This chain connects TRBV4-3 to TRBJ2-2; D might be TRBD1 (7 bases). V shed 0 bases and J shed 3 bases, with 23 bases lying between them. The CDR3 has 20 residues. Germline V lookup: CDR1 LGHNA, CDR2 YSLEER. The CDR3 sequence: CASSQESGWAGGRYTGELFF. DNA of the CDR3: TGCGCCAGCAGCCAAGAGAGCGGGTGGGCAGGGGGACGGTACACCGGGGAGCTGTTTTTT.

V gene TRBV7-2 combines with J gene TRBJ1-5; 8 bases map to TRBD1. J gave up 0 bases and V 6 bases, and 7 bases lay outside the gene matches. The CDR3 length is 16 residues. Germline-derived CDR1 and CDR2 are SGHTA and FQGNSA. CDR3 loop: CASSYGQGHSNQPQHF. The CDR3 DNA reads as TGTGCCAGCAGTTACGGACAGGGTCATAGCAATCAGCCCCAGCATTTT. Full variable domain (remainder filled in from reference TRBV7-2 and TRBJ1-5): GAGVSQSPSNKVTEKGKDVELRCDPISGHTALYWYRQSLGQGLEFLIYFQGNSAPDKSGLPSDRFSAERTGGSVSTLTIQRTQQEDSAVYLCASSYGQGHSNQPQHFGDGTRLSIL.